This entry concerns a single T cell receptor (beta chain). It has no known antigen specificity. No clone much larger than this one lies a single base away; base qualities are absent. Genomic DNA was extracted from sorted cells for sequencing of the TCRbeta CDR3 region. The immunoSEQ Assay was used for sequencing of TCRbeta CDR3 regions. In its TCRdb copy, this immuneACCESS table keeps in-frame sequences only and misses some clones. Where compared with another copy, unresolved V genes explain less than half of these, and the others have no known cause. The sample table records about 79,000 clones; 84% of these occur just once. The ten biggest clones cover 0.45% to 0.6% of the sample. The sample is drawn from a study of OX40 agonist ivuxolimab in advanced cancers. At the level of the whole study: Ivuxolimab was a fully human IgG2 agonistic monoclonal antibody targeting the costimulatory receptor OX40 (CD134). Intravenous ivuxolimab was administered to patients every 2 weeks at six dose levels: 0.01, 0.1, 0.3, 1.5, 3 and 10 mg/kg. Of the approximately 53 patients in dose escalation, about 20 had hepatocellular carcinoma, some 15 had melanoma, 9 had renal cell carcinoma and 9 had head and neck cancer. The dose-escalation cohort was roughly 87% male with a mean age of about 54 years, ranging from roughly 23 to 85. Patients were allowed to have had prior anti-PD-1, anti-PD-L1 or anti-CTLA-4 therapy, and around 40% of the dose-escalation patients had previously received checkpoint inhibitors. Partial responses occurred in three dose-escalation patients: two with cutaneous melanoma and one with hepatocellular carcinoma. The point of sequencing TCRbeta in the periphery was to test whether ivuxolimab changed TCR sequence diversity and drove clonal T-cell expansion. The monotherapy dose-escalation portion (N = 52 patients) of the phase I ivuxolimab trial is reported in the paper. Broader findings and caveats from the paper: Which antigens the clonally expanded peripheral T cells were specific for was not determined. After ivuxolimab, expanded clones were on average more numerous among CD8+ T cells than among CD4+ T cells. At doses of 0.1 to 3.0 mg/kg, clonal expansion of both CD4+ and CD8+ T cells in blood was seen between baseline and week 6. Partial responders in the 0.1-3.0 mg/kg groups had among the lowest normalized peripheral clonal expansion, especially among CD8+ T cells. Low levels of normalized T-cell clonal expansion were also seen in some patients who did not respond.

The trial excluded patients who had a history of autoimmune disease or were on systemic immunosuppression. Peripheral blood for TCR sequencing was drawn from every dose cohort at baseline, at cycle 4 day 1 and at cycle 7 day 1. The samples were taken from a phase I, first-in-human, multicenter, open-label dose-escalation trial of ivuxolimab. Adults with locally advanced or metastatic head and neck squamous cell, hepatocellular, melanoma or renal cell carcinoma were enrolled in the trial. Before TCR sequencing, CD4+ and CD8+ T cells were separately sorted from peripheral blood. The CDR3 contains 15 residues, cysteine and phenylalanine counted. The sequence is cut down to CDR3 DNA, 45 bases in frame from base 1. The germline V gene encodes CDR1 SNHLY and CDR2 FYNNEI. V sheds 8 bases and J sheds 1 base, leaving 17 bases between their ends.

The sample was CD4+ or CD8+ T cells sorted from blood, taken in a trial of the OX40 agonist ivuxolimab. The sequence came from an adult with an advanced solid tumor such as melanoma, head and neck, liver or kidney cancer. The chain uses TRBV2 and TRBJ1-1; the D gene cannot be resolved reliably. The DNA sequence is TGTGCCAGCTCTGATCGGCCAACCTCGAACACTGAAGCTTTCTTT. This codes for CASSDRPTSNTEAFF.